This T cell receptor (beta chain) was captured in a study of cytomegalovirus exposure and HLA in healthy donors. The PCR ran on 60 Vbeta and 13 Jbeta primers. Sequencing used immunoSEQ multiplex PCR; TCRdb keeps in-frame clones, though not all of them. Of 200,000 or so clones in the sample, 65% to 85% were seen once. The CDR3 has 21 amino acids. Germline CDR1 MDHEN, CDR2 SYDVKM. With 2 bases clipped from V and 8 bases from J, the junction kept 26 bases outside the gene matches. The sequencing sample was made of PBMCs. J is TRBJ2-1 and V is TRBV28; 8 bases line up with TRBD2. This sequence originates from a woman in her thirties in good health and CMV-seropositive. CDR3 sequence (DNA): TGTGCCAGCAGTTTAATACACCCCGGGACTAGTAACCAGAATGATCCGCATGAGCAGTTCTTC. As protein: CASSLIHPGTSNQNDPHEQFF.